Listed here are 20 T cell receptor beta chains from one sample, sequenced in a study of shared clonotypes between healthy human individuals. The protocol was immunoSEQ multiplex PCR, while the TCRdb copy is restricted to in-frame clones and leaves out a portion. The sample has millions of clones, roughly nine tenths seen once. Sequenced sample: naive CD4+ T cells sorted from blood. Subset given: CD45RA+ positively selected. The receptors shown here come from a man in his late teens or twenties in good health.

The chain carries TRBV5-1 and TRBJ2-1, with D unresolved. Per the germline V gene, CDR1 is SGHRS and CDR2 is YFSETQ. CDR3 length equals 15 residues. The V end lost 6 bases, the J end lost 4 bases, and 17 bases lay between the germline ends. The CDR3 loop reads CASMIDGDFYNEQFF. Written as DNA, the CDR3 is TGCGCCAGCATGATCGACGGTGATTTTTACAATGAGCAGTTCTTC.

This chain links TRBV19 with TRBJ2-2; D is unresolved. Per germline, CDR1 LNHDA and CDR2 SQIVND (reference sequence). There are 14 residues in the CDR3. Trimming took 7 bases from V and 3 from J, leaving 12 bases between them. CDR3 amino acids: CASTSTGDTGELFF. The DNA of the CDR3 is TGTGCCAGTACTTCGACTGGCGACACCGGGGAGCTGTTTTTT.

V gene TRBV19 combines with J gene TRBJ1-5, with 7 positions matching TRBD1. Per the germline V gene, CDR1 is LNHDA and CDR2 is SQIVND (reference sequence). V dropped 6 bases and J dropped 5; count of bases not matched to a gene: 7. The CDR3 is 14 amino acids. The DNA for the CDR3 is TGTGCCAGTAGGAGACAGGGTCGGGATCAGCCCCAGCATTTT. This codes for CASRRQGRDQPQHF.

The rearrangement joins TRBV7-2 to TRBJ2-3; D gene uncertain. Germline V gene lookup returns CDR1 SGHTA and CDR2 FQGNSA. Trimming took off 5 bases at V and 6 bases at J, with 15 bases between the two ends. The CDR3 is 14 residues long. The CDR3 loop reads CASSPQRGVDTQYF. CDR3 DNA: TGTGCCAGCAGCCCCCAGCGAGGAGTCGATACGCAGTATTTT.

V and J are TRBV18 and TRBJ1-6; TRBD1 agrees at 7 bases. The junction had 7 bases not matched to a gene; V was cut back by 2 bases and J by 6 bases. CDR3 length: 16 residues. Germline assignment: CDR1 KGHSH and CDR2 LQKENI. CDR3 bases: TGTGCCAGCTCACCAACCACCGGGACAGCTAATTCACCCCTCCACTTT. Its translation: CASSPTTGTANSPLHF.

This clone is a singleton in its sample. The chain employs TRBV19 and TRBJ2-1; D gene ambiguous. The germline gives CDR1 LNHDA, CDR2 SQIVND (reference sequence). V lost 3 bases and J 10 bases, leaving 16 bases between the germline ends. The CDR3 sequence is 14 residues long. CDR3 in DNA: TGTGCCAGTAGTATCACTTCCGGCGCATGGGAGCAGTTCTTC. This gives the protein CASSITSGAWEQFF.

On this clone itself: This specimen includes other DNA sequences encoding the same CDR3. The V gene is TRBV5-1, the J gene TRBJ2-2; D unresolved. Trimming shortened V by 4 bases and J by 2 bases, and 9 bases separated the two germline ends. Per germline, CDR1 SGHRS and CDR2 YFSETQ. This CDR3 is built from 14 residues. The CDR3 loop is CASSILQNTGELFF. The CDR3 coding sequence is TGCGCCAGCAGCATTCTACAAAACACCGGGGAGCTGTTTTTT.

The V call is TRBV9, the J call TRBJ2-3; 16 nucleotides match TRBD2. With V trimmed by 3 bases and J by 2 bases, 3 bases remained unmatched. Germline values: CDR1 SGDLS, CDR2 YYNGEE. The CDR3 length is 17 residues. The CDR3 nucleotides read TGTGCCAGCAGCGAGGGACTAGCGGGGGGGATCACAGATACGCAGTATTTT. It specifies CASSEGLAGGITDTQYF.

This chain links TRBV7-8 with TRBJ2-5; either TRBD1 or TRBD2 may supply D (5 bases each). There are 16 residues in the CDR3. Germline V gene data show CDR1 as SGHVS and CDR2 as FQNEAQ. The V end lost 5 bases, the J end lost 5 bases, and 21 bases lay between the germline ends. The CDR3 nucleotides read TGTGCCAGCAGCCCAAGTCCTGGGGGAGTCGCGGAGACCCAGTACTTC. Its translation: CASSPSPGGVAETQYF.

The rearrangement links TRBV29-1 to TRBJ1-1; tentative D call: TRBD1 (6 bases). Germline loops: CDR1 SQVTM, CDR2 ANQGSEA. CDR3 length: 16 amino acids. V dropped 6 bases and J dropped 8 bases, with 28 bases sitting between them. The CDR3 coding sequence is TGCAGCGTCTTAAGACCGGGACACCGTATTCCTTTGGAAGCTTTCTTT. As protein: CSVLRPGHRIPLEAFF.

The V and J genes are TRBV7-8 and TRBJ1-5; D call uncertain. Germline V gene data show CDR1 as SGHVS and CDR2 as FQNEAQ. The CDR3 is made up of 20 amino acids. V gave up 8 bases and J gave up 0 bases, with 29 bases separating them. The CDR3 bases are TGTGCCAGCCAGAAGAGACCGGGCGATTATAGTCGACTTAGCAATCAGCCCCAGCATTTT. Encoded protein: CASQKRPGDYSRLSNQPQHF.

The V and J genes are TRBV4-1 and TRBJ2-7; D is perhaps TRBD2 (6 bases). This CDR3 spans 16 amino acids. Trimming pared 1 base from V and 1 base from J, leaving 14 bases between. Germline CDR1 is MGHRA and CDR2 is YSYEKL. This CDR3 reads CASSQGLAKGSYEQYF. CDR3 coding DNA: TGCGCCAGCAGCCAAGGCCTAGCGAAGGGGTCCTACGAGCAGTACTTC.

The genes are TRBV7-6 and TRBJ2-5; possibly TRBD1 or TRBD2 for D (5 bases each). Trimming removed 1 base from V and 2 bases from J, with 8 bases in between. The germline gives CDR1 SGHVS, CDR2 FNYEAQ. CDR3 length: 14 residues. CDR3 DNA sequence: TGTGCCAGCAGCTTAGGTTGGGGGCAAGAGACCCAGTACTTC. Residues: CASSLGWGQETQYF.

The chain recombines TRBV10-3 with TRBJ2-2, with 7 bases matching TRBD1. The junction had 4 bases not matched to a gene; V was cut back by 6 bases and J by 0 bases. Per the germline V gene, CDR1 is ENHRY and CDR2 is SYGVKD. This CDR3 is built from 15 residues. CDR3 loop: CAIRNRGSNTGELFF. The CDR3 bases are TGTGCCATCAGGAACAGGGGTTCGAACACCGGGGAGCTGTTTTTT.

Note on this clone: The same CDR3 arises from other DNA sequences in this sample as well. The genes are TRBV5-5 and TRBJ1-1; 7 bases agree with TRBD1. Germline assignment: CDR1 SGHKS and CDR2 YYEKEE (reference sequence). The length of the CDR3 is 14 residues. Germline trimming cut 4 bases from V and 4 bases from J; bases unmatched to any gene: 7. The CDR3 loop is CASSLRQGGTEAFF. CDR3 DNA: TGTGCCAGCAGCCTCCGACAGGGAGGCACTGAAGCTTTCTTT.

The chain is built from TRBV28 and TRBJ1-3, with unresolved D. The CDR3 runs to 16 residues. CDR1 is MDHEN and CDR2 is SYDVKM in the germline V gene. Between the trimmed V and J ends, which lost 5 bases and 0 bases, there was a span of 14 bases. The CDR3 reads CASSPTLTHSGNTIYF. The CDR3, as DNA: TGTGCCAGCAGTCCCACATTGACCCACTCTGGAAACACCATATATTTT. The full variable domain, rest sourced from reference TRBV28 and TRBJ1-3, is DVKVTQSSRYLVKRTGEKVFLECVQDMDHENMFWYRQDPGLGLRLIYFSYDVKMKEKGDIPEGYSVSREKKERFSLILESASTNQTSMYLCASSPTLTHSGNTIYFGEGSWLTVV.

V gene TRBV18 combines with J gene TRBJ2-3; 11 bases match TRBD1. Germline V gene sequence: CDR1 KGHSH, CDR2 LQKENI. The CDR3 runs 18 residues. The V segment lost 1 base and the J segment 2 bases; nucleotides outside the gene matches: 8. The CDR3 DNA reads TGTGCCAGCTCACCACTATCAAGGACAGGGGGCAACACAGATACGCAGTATTTT. It is translated as CASSPLSRTGGNTDTQYF.

This chain uses TRBV25-1 with TRBJ2-6; the D is unclear. The V end lost 3 bases, the J end lost 1 base, and 10 bases lay between the germline ends. This CDR3 spans 16 amino acids. The germline CDR1 and CDR2 sequences are MGHDK and SYGVNS. CDR3 sequence reads: CASSDHMGSGANVLTF. The DNA of the CDR3 is TGTGCCAGCAGTGACCATATGGGGTCTGGGGCCAACGTCCTGACTTTC.

The chain links TRBV14 to TRBJ1-6; 11 bases are a match to TRBD1. Trimming removed 4 bases from V and 11 bases from J; junction bases left unmatched: 10. Germline loops: CDR1 SGHDN, CDR2 FVKESK. This CDR3 has 16 residues. The CDR3 coding sequence is TGTGCCAGCAGCCCCCGGACAGGGGGCGGATTCGCACCCCTCCACTTT. The encoded protein is CASSPRTGGGFAPLHF.

This clone was counted a few times. This chain links TRBV7-9 with TRBJ1-1; no clear D gene. The V end lost 5 bases, the J end lost 0 bases, and 4 bases lay between the germline ends. The length of the CDR3 is 12 residues. CDR1 is SEHNR and CDR2 is FQNEAQ in the germline V gene (reference sequence). The CDR3 DNA reads TGTGCCAGCAGCGCTATGAACACTGAAGCTTTCTTT. It specifies CASSAMNTEAFF.